Shown below are 21 T cell receptor beta chains from a single sample sequenced in a study of T cell responses to AZD1222 COVID-19 vaccine. Sequencing used immunoSEQ multiplex PCR; TCRdb keeps in-frame clones, though not all of them. The table lists approximately 110,000 clones, around 94% of them singletons, with 2% to 2.5% in the top ten. The sequencing here drew on peripheral blood, taken on day 0 of AZD1222 vaccination. All receptors derive from an adult in good health.

The genes are TRBV5-5 and TRBJ2-7; tentatively, D is TRBD1 or TRBD2 (5 bases each). This CDR3 is 13 amino acids long. Per germline, CDR1 SGHKS and CDR2 YYEKEE (reference sequence). Trimming shortened V by 3 bases and J by 1 base, and 8 bases separated the two germline ends. The CDR3: CASSWGPSYEQYF. CDR3 coding DNA: TGTGCCAGCAGCTGGGGACCTTCCTACGAGCAGTACTTC.

This clone was recorded once. The rearrangement uses TRBV15 and TRBJ1-5; the D gene is possibly TRBD1 (5 bases). Germline values: CDR1 LNHNV, CDR2 YYDKDF (reference sequence). Between the trimmed V and J ends, which lost 6 bases and 6 bases, there was a span of 21 bases. The CDR3 length is 16 residues. CDR3 sequence (DNA): TGTGCCACCAGAAAAGCCTATGGGCGGGGGACTCAGCCCCAGCATTTT. Its protein product is CATRKAYGRGTQPQHF.

The chain carries TRBV28 and TRBJ1-2; 10 bases align to TRBD1. Germline trimming cut 6 bases from V and 7 bases from J; bases unmatched to any gene: 5. The CDR3 covers 13 residues. Germline values: CDR1 MDHEN, CDR2 SYDVKM. The CDR3 loop is CASRPGTGVGYTF. Here the CDR3 DNA reads TGTGCCAGCAGGCCCGGGACAGGGGTTGGCTACACCTTC.

CDR3 protein: CASRGQMNNEKLFF. The DNA for the CDR3 is TGCGCCAGCAGGGGACAGATGAATAATGAAAAACTGTTTTTT. The chain combines TRBV5-1 with TRBJ1-4; 7 nucleotides agree with TRBD1. Per the germline V gene, CDR1 is SGHRS and CDR2 is YFSETQ. V lost 5 bases to trimming and J lost 4 bases; unmatched junction nucleotides: 5. The length of the CDR3 is 14 residues.

V and J are TRBV9 and TRBJ1-3; D is possibly TRBD1 (6 bases). CDR1 is SGDLS and CDR2 is YYNGEE in the germline V gene. Trimming pared 2 bases from V and 1 base from J, leaving 13 bases between. This CDR3 is 16 amino acids long. CDR3 nucleotide sequence: TGTGCCAGCAGCGTGGTGCCAGGGGATTCTGGAAACACCATATATTTT. Its protein product is CASSVVPGDSGNTIYF.

V gene TRBV2 combines with J gene TRBJ1-1; maybe TRBD1 (5 bases). This CDR3 is 13 amino acids long. Germline CDR1 reads SNHLY; CDR2 reads FYNNEI. The V and J ends lost 4 bases and 8 bases respectively, with 14 bases between them. For the CDR3, the DNA is TGTGCCAGCAGTGGAGCGAAGGCAGGGGAAGCTTTCTTT. This codes for CASSGAKAGEAFF.

This clone was observed once. The gene calls are TRBV7-2 and TRBJ1-2; D gene uncertain. The CDR3 has 13 residues. Germline V gene sequence: CDR1 SGHTA, CDR2 FQGNSA. Trimming removed 5 bases from V and 5 bases from J, with 12 bases in between. The CDR3 is CASSPGQIYGYTF. DNA for the CDR3: TGTGCCAGCAGCCCCGGTCAGATATATGGCTACACCTTC.

The V gene is TRBV28, the J gene TRBJ2-3; the match to TRBD1 covers 10 bases. Germline CDR1 is MDHEN and CDR2 is SYDVKM. With 11 bases clipped from V and 3 bases from J, the junction kept 8 bases outside the gene matches. The CDR3 has 14 residues. The CDR3 coding sequence is TGTGCCGCCGGGACAGGGGCAACTACAGATACGCAGTATTTT. This translates into CAAGTGATTDTQYF.

This clone showed up just once. The V gene is TRBV7-8, the J gene TRBJ1-1; tentatively, D is TRBD1 (5 bases). Germline CDR1 reads SGHVS; CDR2 reads FQNEAQ. V shed 1 base and J shed 1 base, with 7 bases lying between them. The CDR3 is 14 residues long. CDR3 DNA: TGTGCCAGCAGCTTAGACGGGGCGAACACTGAAGCTTTCTTT. It yields the protein CASSLDGANTEAFF. The full variable domain, in which reference TRBV7-8 and TRBJ1-1 provide the parts outside the CDR3, is GAGVSQSPRYKVAKRGQDVALRCDPISGHVSLFWYQQALGQGPEFLTYFQNEAQLDKSGLPSDRFFAERPEGSVSTLKIQRTQQEDSAVYLCASSLDGANTEAFFGQGTRLTVV.

This chain uses TRBV12-3 or TRBV12-4 with TRBJ2-3; a weak D match, TRBD2 (5 bases). The length of the CDR3 is 13 residues. Trimming took 6 bases from V and 4 from J, leaving 11 bases between them. Here the CDR3 reads CASSLPLADTQYF. CDR3 DNA: TGTGCCAGCAGCCTCCCACTAGCAGATACGCAGTATTTT.

The rearrangement uses TRBV7-2 and TRBJ2-5; 8 bases fit TRBD1. V lost 2 bases to trimming and J lost 4 bases; unmatched junction nucleotides: 3. CDR1 SGHTA and CDR2 FQGNSA come from the germline V gene. This CDR3 is built from 14 residues. The CDR3 spells CASSLQGAGETQYF. CDR3 bases: TGTGCCAGCAGCTTACAGGGGGCCGGAGAGACCCAGTACTTC.

The chain is built from TRBV6-5 and TRBJ1-1; D is unclear. Trimming stripped 7 bases from V and 5 bases from J, with 14 bases between. CDR1 is MNHEY, CDR2 SVGAGI, per germline. The CDR3 contains 13 residues. CDR3 coding DNA: TGTGCCAGCATAGACACCCTGGGGACTGAAGCTTTCTTT. Protein sequence: CASIDTLGTEAFF.

The sample holds a few counts of this clone. The rearrangement links TRBV9 to TRBJ2-2; perhaps TRBD1 as D (6 bases). Trimming took off 3 bases at V and 5 bases at J, with 14 bases between the two ends. The CDR3 totals 15 residues. CDR1 and CDR2 (germline): SGDLS, YYNGEE. The CDR3 loop is CASSGPQGKTGELFF. CDR3 DNA sequence: TGTGCCAGCAGCGGACCCCAGGGGAAGACCGGGGAGCTGTTTTTT.

The chain is built from TRBV7-9 and TRBJ1-5; no firm D call. V was pared by 5 bases and J by 8 bases, with 13 bases between. The germline V gene has CDR1 SEHNR and CDR2 FQNEAQ (reference sequence). The CDR3 has 13 amino acids. Here the CDR3 DNA reads TGTGCCAGCAGCCCGAGAGGGTTTGAGCCCCAGCATTTT. This translates into CASSPRGFEPQHF.

The rearrangement links TRBV5-1 to TRBJ1-1; the D gene is possibly TRBD1 (5 bases). Trimming shortened V by 0 bases and J by 4 bases, and 10 bases separated the two germline ends. CDR1 is SGHRS, CDR2 YFSETQ, per germline. This CDR3 comprises 14 residues. This chain's CDR3 is CASSLEGVGTEAFF. The CDR3 DNA reads as TGCGCCAGCAGCTTGGAAGGGGTGGGCACTGAAGCTTTCTTT.

This clone has a single count. The chain carries TRBV7-9 and TRBJ1-2, with TRBD1 identical over 10 bases. CDR1 SEHNR and CDR2 FQNEAQ come from the germline V gene (reference sequence). The V gene end was trimmed by 5 bases and the J gene end by 3 bases; junction bases not matched to a gene: 3. The CDR3 runs 14 residues. CDR3 amino acids: CASSQGTGDYGYTF. CDR3 nucleotide sequence: TGTGCCAGCAGCCAGGGGACAGGGGACTATGGCTACACCTTC.

The chain has TRBV23-1 and TRBJ1-4; D is perhaps TRBD1 (6 bases). TRBV23-1 is given ORF status, its function remaining uncertain. This CDR3 is built from 20 residues. The V end was cut by 6 bases, the J end by 0 bases, with 26 bases between. The CDR3 reads CASSQEGGFSLLTTNEKLFF. The CDR3, as DNA: TGCGCCAGCAGCCAGGAAGGGGGATTTTCTTTGCTTACAACTAATGAAAAACTGTTTTTT.

As for this clone: Other nucleotide sequences in the sample specify the same CDR3. The chain carries TRBV6-5 and TRBJ1-3, with D uncertain. V was pared by 6 bases and J by 0 bases, with 3 bases between. The CDR3 sequence is 12 residues long. CDR1 is MNHEY and CDR2 is SVGAGI in the germline V gene. In DNA form, the CDR3 reads TGTGCCAGCAGGTCCTCTGGAAACACCATATATTTT. Its protein product is CASRSSGNTIYF.

The J gene is TRBJ1-2, the V gene TRBV12-3 or TRBV12-4; D is uncertain. V was pared by 2 bases and J by 5 bases, with 9 bases between. This CDR3 is 13 amino acids long. The CDR3 sequence is CASSLRRGYGYTF. The CDR3 bases are TGTGCCAGCAGTTTAAGACGGGGTTATGGCTACACCTTC.

The table lists this clone with a count of one. V gene TRBV19 combines with J gene TRBJ1-1; a possible D gene is TRBD1 (6 bases). Between the trimmed V and J ends, which lost 5 bases and 1 base, there was a span of 8 bases. There are 13 residues in the CDR3. Per germline, CDR1 LNHDA and CDR2 SQIVND (reference sequence). The CDR3 nucleotides are TGTGCCAGTAGTCAGGGGTCGAACACTGAAGCTTTCTTT. It is translated as CASSQGSNTEAFF.

This chain connects TRBV5-1 to TRBJ2-7; D not certain. V was shortened by 1 base and J by 1 base, with 6 bases between the two germline ends. The length of the CDR3 is 13 residues. CDR1 SGHRS and CDR2 YFSETQ come from the germline V gene. This CDR3 reads CASSLKTSYEQYF. The CDR3 DNA reads TGCGCCAGCAGCTTGAAGACGTCCTACGAGCAGTACTTC.